One sample yielded the 6 T cell receptor beta chains listed below, sequenced in a study of T cells in Graves' hyperthyroidism and ophthalmopathy. Authors of the study amplified TCR beta CDR3 regions from RNA transcripts. An initial round of RT-PCR targeting the TCR CDR3 relied on the HTBI primer set. Each CDR3 protein gets one entry after TCRdb re-called the multiplex PCR reads with MiXCR. This sample carries around 97,000 distinct CDR3 sequences, less than 55% of them seen once, and the ten largest clones take roughly 26%. The specimen sequenced was blood. The receptors derive from a middle-aged man with Graves' hyperthyroidism.

This clonotype was seen ten or more times. The chain uses TRBV7-9 and TRBJ2-7, with D perhaps TRBD2 (7 bases). The CDR3 has 18 amino acids. V lost 0 bases, J lost 5 bases, and 23 bases lay in between. Per germline, CDR1 SEHNR and CDR2 FQNEAQ (reference sequence). In DNA form, the CDR3 reads TGTGCCAGCAGCTTAGCGGGGGAGGGGGGCGCAAAGCGGAACGAGCAGTACTTC. This translates into CASSLAGEGGAKRNEQYF.

The sample holds many counts of this clonotype. J is TRBJ1-3 and V is TRBV6-5; D gene uncertain. Germline V gene sequence: CDR1 MNHEY, CDR2 SVGAGI. This CDR3 has 15 amino acids. The V end lost 4 bases, the J end lost 0 bases, and 10 bases lay between the germline ends. The CDR3 sequence: CASSSETGSGNTIYF. In DNA form, the CDR3 reads TGTGCCAGCAGTTCGGAGACGGGCTCTGGAAACACCATATATTTT.

A word on this clonotype: A much larger clone lies one base from this, so it may be a read error. This CDR3 reads CASLTRGSYEQYF. CDR3 sequence (DNA): TGTGCCAGCCTCACCAGGGGAAGCTACGAGCAGTACTTC. The chain combines TRBV2 with TRBJ2-7, with D maybe TRBD1 (6 bases). The V gene's germline CDR1 is SNHLY and CDR2 FYNNEI. V lost 8 bases and J lost 3, with 14 bases in between. This CDR3 contains 13 residues.

In this sample, this clonotype turned up many times. V usage is TRBV14 and J usage is TRBJ2-3; D gene unclear. Germline CDR1 and CDR2: SGHDN and FVKESK. V was cut by 4 bases and J by 6 bases, with 11 bases left in between. The CDR3 runs to 13 residues. The CDR3 region is CASSPPSQDTQYF. The CDR3, as DNA: TGTGCCAGCAGCCCCCCCTCTCAGGATACGCAGTATTTT.

This clonotype was seen repeatedly, ten times or more. The chain couples TRBV24-1 to TRBJ2-1, with 13 bases lining up with TRBD2. From germline, CDR1 is KGHDR and CDR2 SFDVKD. J was trimmed by 7 bases and V by 5 bases; bases with no gene match: 7. This CDR3 has 16 amino acids. CDR3 sequence reads: CATSGSTSGGANEQFF. CDR3 DNA sequence: TGTGCCACCAGTGGTTCCACTAGCGGGGGGGCTAATGAGCAGTTCTTC.

The V call is TRBV20-1, the J call TRBJ2-3; 8 positions agree with TRBD2. The CDR3 length is 15 residues. Trimming cost V 3 bases and J 2 bases; bases outside gene matches: 7. CDR1 and CDR2 (germline): DFQATT, SNEGSKA (reference sequence). The CDR3 DNA sequence: TGCAGTGCTAGGGGGGTTAGCGGGGTCACAGATACGCAGTATTTT. It is translated as CSARGVSGVTDTQYF.